This TCR beta chain was captured by sequencing in a study of blood T cell repertoires in COVID-19. In the study's own analysis: Nucleated cell counts were estimated from reference gene primer amplification. The repertoire was sequenced with immunoSEQ multiplex PCR; TCRdb's copy has only in-frame clones and lacks some. The V and J calls and clone size were taken over from that table, and D and trimming were inferred from the DNA. The sample has 250,000 to 400,000 clones; about nine tenths are singletons. The sequence came from a woman in her twenties or thirties with COVID-19, enrolled during active disease. Sequenced sample: peripheral blood.

Here the CDR3 reads CASSYSRYQPQHF. CDR3 nucleotides: TGTGCCAGCAGTTACTCGAGGTATCAGCCCCAGCATTTT. The chain links TRBV6-5 to TRBJ1-5; D unresolved. The ends were cut back, 0 bases at V and 5 bases at J, with 5 bases in the middle. This CDR3 has 13 residues. Germline V gene lookup returns CDR1 MNHEY and CDR2 SVGAGI.